This TCR beta chain came from a study of cytomegalovirus exposure and HLA in healthy donors. For the study at large: Later, an analysis reported that the 110 or so validation repertoires had used the same platform as the approximately 600 first-cohort repertoires.

Germline-derived CDR1 and CDR2 are MNHEY and SMNVEV (reference sequence). The CDR3 runs to 16 residues. J gave up 2 bases and V 6 bases, and 11 bases lay outside the gene matches. Study results and limitations: Three CMV-associated chains were confirmed in vitro to be specific for CMV antigens. Cytomegalovirus status was reportedly diagnosed by the classifier with high sensitivity and specificity.

Here immunoSEQ multiplex PCR was the method, and the copy in TCRdb shows in-frame clones only, minus some. Found here are about 78,000 clones, roughly 95% of them singletons; the top ten hold over 1.5%. In regard to this clone: No antigen is known for it.

Material: PBMCs. The chain uses TRBV27 and TRBJ1-1, with TRBD1 matching over 8 bases. The sequence was collected from a young man in good health and CMV-seropositive. In DNA form, the CDR3 reads TGTGCCAGCAGAGGGGACAGGCAAAATTCCAACACTGAAGCTTTCTTT. This codes for CASRGDRQNSNTEAFF.